The 27 T cell receptor beta chains given below trace back to one sample, sequenced in a study of blood T cell repertoires in COVID-19. The repertoire was sequenced with immunoSEQ multiplex PCR; TCRdb's copy has only in-frame clones and lacks some. This table has fewer than 250,000 clones, about four fifths appearing once. The sequenced material came from PBMCs or T cells enriched from blood (not recorded which). The receptors come from a man aged 60 to 75 who had recovered from COVID-19.

This clone is a singleton in its sample. The V and J genes are TRBV4-3 and TRBJ2-1; D might be TRBD2 (7 bases). Trimming pared 2 bases from V and 0 bases from J, leaving 11 bases between. Germline V gives CDR1 LGHNA, CDR2 YSLEER. The CDR3 has 16 amino acids. The CDR3 sequence is CASSQRRGLSYNEQFF. CDR3 nucleotides: TGCGCCAGCAGCCAACGGCGGGGGCTCTCCTACAATGAGCAGTTCTTC.

The rearrangement uses TRBV2 and TRBJ2-3, with 7 bases that match TRBD2. The CDR3 runs to 14 residues. V lost 4 bases and J lost 6; bases outside the gene matches: 7. Per the germline V gene, CDR1 is SNHLY and CDR2 is FYNNEI. The CDR3 DNA reads as TGTGCCAGCAGTGCACAGCGGGGCTCTGATACGCAGTATTTT. Residues: CASSAQRGSDTQYF.

This sequence joins TRBV11-3 and TRBJ2-4, with D perhaps TRBD1 (6 bases). Germline V gene data show CDR1 as SGHNT and CDR2 as YENEEA. This CDR3 is 13 amino acids long. Trimming left V 1 base short and J 9 bases short, with 10 bases between. CDR3 nucleotides: TGTGCCAGCAGCTTAGCCCCACAGGGCATTCAGTACTTC. Translating gives CASSLAPQGIQYF.

Regarding this clone: This could be a read error, since a much larger clone is one nucleotide away. V and J are TRBV6-5 and TRBJ2-1, with 7 bases that match TRBD1. From germline, CDR1 is MNHEY and CDR2 SVGAGI. Trimming cost V 6 bases and J 8 bases; bases outside gene matches: 4. CDR3 length: 12 amino acids. CDR3 amino acids: CASRQTGYEQFF. CDR3 nucleotide sequence: TGTGCCAGCAGACAGACAGGGTATGAGCAGTTCTTC.

The rearrangement joins TRBV11-2 to TRBJ1-4, with D possibly TRBD1 on 5 matching bases. Germline-derived CDR1 and CDR2 are SGHAT and FQNNGV. The CDR3 is made up of 15 amino acids. With 0 bases removed from V and 4 bases from J, the gap between germline ends came to 9 bases. CDR3 nucleotide sequence: TGTGCCAGCAGCTTAGATTTCGGGGGTAATGAAAAACTGTTTTTT. Protein product: CASSLDFGGNEKLFF.

This clone was observed a handful of times. The chain combines TRBV7-8 with TRBJ1-1, with TRBD1 as a possible D gene (5 bases). V was trimmed by 1 base and J by 1 base, leaving 16 bases between them. The germline gives CDR1 SGHVS, CDR2 FQNEAQ. CDR3 length equals 17 residues. CDR3 sequence reads: CASSLVASDSWNTEAFF. The DNA of the CDR3 is TGTGCCAGCAGCTTAGTCGCCTCTGACAGTTGGAACACTGAAGCTTTCTTT.

This chain joins TRBV6-5 and TRBJ1-1; 9 nucleotides line up with TRBD1. V gave up 4 bases and J gave up 5 bases; unmatched junction bases: 2. The CDR3 sequence is 13 residues long. Germline V gives CDR1 MNHEY, CDR2 SVGAGI. The CDR3 region is CASSSDRGTEAFF. For the CDR3, the DNA is TGTGCCAGCAGTTCGGACAGGGGTACTGAAGCTTTCTTT.

The chain employs TRBV24-1 and TRBJ2-1, with D maybe TRBD2 (6 bases). This CDR3 is 16 amino acids long. Germline CDR1 KGHDR, CDR2 SFDVKD. With 6 bases removed from V and 1 base from J, the gap between germline ends came to 15 bases. The CDR3 region has the DNA TGTGCCACCAGTCCTTCCGGGACTGTTTCCTACAATGAGCAGTTCTTC. This sequence encodes CATSPSGTVSYNEQFF.

CDR3 nucleotide sequence: TGTGCCAGTAGTTACAGGGACACTAATGAAAAACTGTTTTTT. Translating gives CASSYRDTNEKLFF. This chain links TRBV19 with TRBJ1-4; possibly TRBD1 for D (6 bases). CDR1 and CDR2 (germline): LNHDA, SQIVND (reference sequence). The CDR3 spans 14 residues. The V end lost 5 bases, the J end lost 2 bases, and 9 bases lay between the germline ends. The full variable domain, with the rest looked up from reference TRBV19 and TRBJ1-4, is DGGITQSPKYLFRKEGQNVTLSCEQNLNHDAMYWYRQDPGQGLRLIYYSQIVNDFQKGDIAEGYSVSREKKESFPLTVTSAQKNPTAFYLCASSYRDTNEKLFFGSGTQLSVL.

The chain links TRBV27 to TRBJ2-1; possible D gene TRBD1, 6 bases. The CDR3 is made up of 14 amino acids. Per the germline V gene, CDR1 is MNHEY and CDR2 is SMNVEV (reference sequence). The ends were cut back, 2 bases at V and 7 bases at J, with 12 bases in the middle. CDR3 coding DNA: TGTGCCAGCAGTTTAAACAGGGCTGCGAATGAGCAGTTCTTC. This encodes CASSLNRAANEQFF.

This sequence joins TRBV15 and TRBJ1-2, with 7 bases fitting TRBD1. Looked up from germline, CDR1 is LNHNV and CDR2 is YYDKDF (reference sequence). With 3 bases clipped from V and 4 bases from J, the junction kept 11 bases outside the gene matches. CDR3 size: 16 residues. The CDR3, as DNA: TGTGCCACCAGCAGGGGGGGAGACAGGGATATCTATGGCTACACCTTC. Its translation: CATSRGGDRDIYGYTF.

J is TRBJ2-3 and V is TRBV27; 9 nucleotides match TRBD1. The germline V gene encodes CDR1 MNHEY and CDR2 SMNVEV (reference sequence). The V segment lost 6 bases and the J segment 4 bases; nucleotides outside the gene matches: 8. The CDR3 consists of 15 residues. CDR3 sequence (DNA): TGTGCCAGCAGACTTATGGGGACAGGGCCAGATACGCAGTATTTT. Encoded protein: CASRLMGTGPDTQYF.

The chain has TRBV20-1 and TRBJ1-1; TRBD1 agrees at 7 bases. The germline V gene encodes CDR1 DFQATT and CDR2 SNEGSKA (reference sequence). Losses at the gene ends were 4 bases for V and 4 bases for J; bases not matched to a gene: 6. CDR3 length equals 13 residues. CDR3 loop: CSATEGARTEAFF. The CDR3 DNA sequence: TGCAGTGCTACTGAGGGGGCGCGCACTGAAGCTTTCTTT.

This sequence joins TRBV10-3 and TRBJ2-5; 8 nucleotides line up with TRBD1. Per the germline V gene, CDR1 is ENHRY and CDR2 is SYGVKD. The CDR3 covers 15 residues. With V trimmed by 3 bases and J by 2 bases, 5 bases remained unmatched. The CDR3 sequence: CAISEHTGGQETQYF. The CDR3 DNA sequence: TGTGCCATCAGTGAACACACAGGGGGACAAGAGACCCAGTACTTC.

This clone was found many times. The rearrangement links TRBV7-8 to TRBJ2-2; TRBD1 aligns across 8 bases. The CDR3 spans 17 residues. The germline V gene encodes CDR1 SGHVS and CDR2 FQNEAQ. V lost 6 bases, J lost 1 base, and 10 bases stayed unmatched. CDR3 amino acids: CASSSLSGTGNTGELFF. As DNA, the CDR3 is TGTGCCAGCAGTTCTCTATCCGGGACAGGGAACACCGGGGAGCTGTTTTTT.

The chain links TRBV5-1 to TRBJ2-7, with a weak D call TRBD1 (5 bases). This CDR3 has 14 residues. The ends were cut back, 4 bases at V and 3 bases at J, with 14 bases in the middle. Germline V gene data show CDR1 as SGHRS and CDR2 as YFSETQ. The CDR3 spells CASSPGDSLYEQYF. CDR3 DNA sequence: TGCGCCAGCAGCCCCGGTGACAGCCTCTACGAGCAGTACTTC.

The gene calls are TRBV11-2 and TRBJ2-6; D ambiguous. CDR3 length: 16 amino acids. CDR1 is SGHAT, CDR2 FQNNGV, per germline. Deletions cut 0 bases from V and 1 base from J, with 7 bases between. The CDR3 DNA follows: TGTGCCAGCAGCTTAGATTCCGGTTCTGGGGCCAACGTCCTGACTTTC. It codes for CASSLDSGSGANVLTF.

The chain carries TRBV18 and TRBJ1-5; weak D call: TRBD1 (5 bases). This CDR3 is built from 13 residues. Germline V lookup: CDR1 KGHSH, CDR2 LQKENI. V was cut by 4 bases and J by 7 bases, with 11 bases left in between. This chain's CDR3 is CASSLETDQPQHF. CDR3 nucleotide sequence: TGTGCCAGCTCACTGGAGACAGACCAGCCCCAGCATTTT.

The genes are TRBV18 and TRBJ1-5; 7 positions match TRBD1. The CDR3 spans 13 residues. Germline assignment: CDR1 KGHSH and CDR2 LQKENI. After removal of 6 bases from V and 7 bases from J, the junction contained 6 bases not matched to a gene. CDR3 protein: CASSRQGGQPQHF. CDR3 in DNA: TGTGCCAGCTCCAGACAGGGAGGCCAGCCCCAGCATTTT.

This chain connects TRBV7-2 to TRBJ2-7; D is perhaps TRBD2 (5 bases). Trimming cost V 3 bases and J 7 bases, with 13 bases left between them. CDR1 SGHTA and CDR2 FQGNSA come from the germline V gene. The CDR3 contains 13 residues. DNA for the CDR3: TGTGCCAGCAGCTTCGGGGTAAATTGGGAGCAGTACTTC. Its protein product is CASSFGVNWEQYF.

The chain combines TRBV5-5 with TRBJ2-7, with D possibly TRBD2 on 5 matching bases. The CDR3 runs to 14 residues. From germline, CDR1 is SGHKS and CDR2 YYEKEE (reference sequence). V lost 2 bases and J 2 bases, leaving 11 bases between the germline ends. CDR3 nucleotides: TGTGCCAGCAGCTTCTTCGGGGTACCCTACGAGCAGTACTTC. Translated: CASSFFGVPYEQYF.

A note on this clone: The sample holds other DNA sequences that translate to the same CDR3. The chain carries TRBV19 and TRBJ1-5; no firm D call. CDR3 length equals 12 residues. Germline assignment: CDR1 LNHDA and CDR2 SQIVND (reference sequence). Trimming pared 3 bases from V and 7 bases from J, leaving 7 bases between. Here the CDR3 DNA reads TGTGCCAGTAGTATGAGGAGCCAGCCCCAGCATTTT. Its protein product is CASSMRSQPQHF.

The rearrangement links TRBV10-1 to TRBJ1-4, with D tentatively TRBD1 (6 bases). Per the germline V gene, CDR1 is WNHNN and CDR2 is SYGVQD (reference sequence). The germline V and J ends were trimmed by 0 bases and 7 bases, with 12 bases remaining between them. The CDR3 spans 15 residues. The CDR3 bases are TGCGCCAGCAGTGAGTCTACAGGGAGCGGTGAAAAACTGTTTTTT. Translating it yields CASSESTGSGEKLFF.

The genes are TRBV3-1 (or the pseudogene TRBV3-2) and TRBJ1-2, with 9 bases matching TRBD1. From germline, CDR1 is LGHDT and CDR2 YNNKEL (reference sequence). The CDR3 has 15 residues. Trimming removed 4 bases from V and 2 bases from J; junction bases left unmatched: 5. The CDR3 sequence: CASSPRTGVNYGYTF. Here the CDR3 DNA reads TGTGCCAGCAGCCCCAGGACAGGGGTAAACTATGGCTACACCTTC.

V gene TRBV19 combines with J gene TRBJ1-4; tentatively, D is TRBD1 (5 bases). The CDR3 sequence is 15 residues long. Trimming removed 4 bases at V and 7 bases at J, with 16 bases between. CDR1 and CDR2 from the germline V gene are LNHDA and SQIVND (reference sequence). CDR3 DNA: TGTGCCAGTAGTAACCTACGGGGGGTGGTTGAAAAACTGTTTTTT. Its protein is CASSNLRGVVEKLFF.

This chain connects TRBV6-2 or TRBV6-3 to TRBJ1-1, with D uncertain. Trimming took off 4 bases at V and 1 base at J, with 7 bases between the two ends. The CDR3 extends over 13 amino acids. Germline V gene lookup returns CDR1 MNHEY and CDR2 SVGEGT. The CDR3 DNA sequence: TGTGCCAGCAGTTCGACGGGGAACACTGAAGCTTTCTTT. Encoded protein: CASSSTGNTEAFF.

A note on this clone: The junction differs from germline at one of its ends, possibly a read error. The V and J genes are TRBV7-7 and TRBJ2-1, with TRBD2 matching 13 bases. CDR1 is SSHAT, CDR2 FNYEAQ, per germline (reference sequence). The CDR3 runs 16 residues. Written as DNA, the CDR3 is TGTGCTAGCAGCCAAGGACTAGCGGGGGTCTACAATGAGCAGTTCTTC. Translated: CASSQGLAGVYNEQFF.